This T cell receptor beta chain derives from a study of cytotoxic CD8 clonotypes in ibrutinib-treated CLL. Data came from immunoSEQ multiplex PCR; TCRdb stores just in-frame clones and leaves some out. The data hold about 25,000 clones, with around 69% observed a single time. The CDR3 is 15 amino acids. Germline V gives CDR1 ENHRY, CDR2 SYGVKD. Germline trimming cut 2 bases from V and 2 bases from J; bases unmatched to any gene: 4. This sequence was found in a human donor with chronic lymphocytic leukemia. V gene TRBV10-3 combines with J gene TRBJ2-5; TRBD2 aligns across 8 bases. Sequenced material: PBMCs, taken at disease progression, from a patient treated with ibrutinib. This CDR3 is CAISEPTGGQETQYF. In nucleotides, the CDR3 is TGTGCCATCAGTGAGCCTACGGGGGGGCAAGAGACCCAGTACTTC.